These 5 T cell receptor beta chains were sequenced from one sample in a study of a mutant IDH1 vaccine in newly diagnosed glioma. Sequencing was performed with immunoSEQ multiplex PCR; in TCRdb, only in-frame clones are kept and a portion is missing. The repertoire holds around 42,000 clones, with 70% to 90% as singletons. Time point of the sample: week 5, during vaccination. Every vaccination contained 300 ug of the mutant IDH1 20-mer peptide and was paired with topical imiquimod. Their cognate antigens are unknown. The sequences come from PBMCs, collected from a glioma patient whose treatment included an IDH1 peptide vaccine. All receptors derive from a man aged 35-49 years with glioma.

This chain connects TRBV10-3 to TRBJ2-7, with D perhaps matching TRBD2 (6 bases). V was shortened by 4 bases and J by 4 bases, with 11 bases between the two germline ends. There are 13 residues in the CDR3. Per the germline V gene, CDR1 is ENHRY and CDR2 is SYGVKD. CDR3 nucleotide sequence: TGTGCCATCAGTGGCATCAGCGGGTACGAGCAGTACTTC. This codes for CAISGISGYEQYF.

This clone is classed as medium-sized. As DNA, the CDR3 is TGTGCCAGCAGTCGACAGGGGAACACTGAAGCTTTCTTT. This translates into CASSRQGNTEAFF. This chain uses TRBV7-2 with TRBJ1-1, with TRBD1 matching over 7 bases. The CDR3 is 13 residues long. The germline gives CDR1 SGHTA, CDR2 FQGNSA. Trimming cost V 6 bases and J 1 base; bases outside gene matches: 2.

V gene TRBV2 combines with J gene TRBJ2-7, with D unresolved. CDR3 size: 11 residues. The germline CDR1 and CDR2 sequences are SNHLY and FYNNEI. Trimming took 5 bases from V and 2 from J, leaving 4 bases between them. CDR3 protein: CASSPAYEQYF. CDR3 sequence (DNA): TGTGCCAGCAGTCCTGCCTACGAGCAGTACTTC.

This clone showed up just once. The chain employs TRBV5-1 and TRBJ2-1; D unresolved. The CDR3 is made up of 14 amino acids. CDR1 and CDR2 from the germline V gene are SGHRS and YFSETQ. Trimming pared 0 bases from V and 7 bases from J, leaving 11 bases between. The chain's CDR3 is CASSLAGPGNEQFF. The CDR3, as DNA: TGCGCCAGCAGCTTGGCTGGGCCCGGTAATGAGCAGTTCTTC. The complete variable domain, with remaining parts taken from reference TRBV5-1 and TRBJ2-1, reads KAGVTQTPRYLIKTRGQQVTLSCSPISGHRSVSWYQQTPGQGLQFLFEYFSETQRNKGNFPGRFSGRQFSNSRSEMNVSTLELGDSALYLCASSLAGPGNEQFFGPGTRLTVL.

This clone was seen only a few times. The chain joins TRBV7-9 to TRBJ2-1; a possible D gene is TRBD2 (5 bases). Germline V gene sequence: CDR1 SEHNR, CDR2 FQNEAQ (reference sequence). The V end lost 6 bases, the J end lost 6 bases, and 18 bases lay between the germline ends. The length of the CDR3 is 15 residues. The CDR3 DNA is TGTGCCAGCAGAAGGAGTCGGGGTCCCACCAATGAGCAGTTCTTC. Its translation: CASRRSRGPTNEQFF.